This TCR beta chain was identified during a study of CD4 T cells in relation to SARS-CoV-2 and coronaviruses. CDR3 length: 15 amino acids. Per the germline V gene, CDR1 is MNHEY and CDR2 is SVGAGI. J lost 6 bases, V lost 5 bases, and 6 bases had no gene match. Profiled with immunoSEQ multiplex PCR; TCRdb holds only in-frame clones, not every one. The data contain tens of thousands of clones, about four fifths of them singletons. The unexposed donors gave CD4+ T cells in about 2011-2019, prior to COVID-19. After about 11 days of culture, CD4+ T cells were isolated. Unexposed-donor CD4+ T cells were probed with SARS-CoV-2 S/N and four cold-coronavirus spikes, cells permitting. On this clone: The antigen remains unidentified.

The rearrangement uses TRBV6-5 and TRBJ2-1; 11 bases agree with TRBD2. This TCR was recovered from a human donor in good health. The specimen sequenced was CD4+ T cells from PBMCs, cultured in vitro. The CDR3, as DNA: TGTGCCAGCAGTCGGACTAGCGGGCGCACCAATGAGCAGTTCTTC. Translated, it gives CASSRTSGRTNEQFF.